This entry lists 26 T cell receptor beta chains sequenced from one sample in a study of cytomegalovirus exposure and HLA in healthy donors. The PCR used 60 Vbeta and 13 Jbeta primers. Produced via immunoSEQ multiplex PCR; TCRdb's table is partial and in-frame only. Of roughly 190,000 clones listed, less than 85% are singletons. Input material: PBMCs. Receptors were obtained from a man aged 25-45 years in good health and CMV-seropositive.

The chain has TRBV9 and TRBJ2-1; TRBD2 matches 13 bases. This CDR3 comprises 15 residues. CDR1 is SGDLS, CDR2 YYNGEE, per germline. The trim removed 4 bases at V and 9 bases at J, leaving 7 bases unmatched. The CDR3 protein is CASSPTGLAGFEQFF. CDR3 DNA sequence: TGTGCCAGCAGCCCTACGGGACTAGCGGGGTTTGAGCAGTTCTTC.

CDR3 amino acids: CASSMDRGWTF. Written as DNA, the CDR3 is TGCGCCAGCAGCATGGACAGGGGGTGGACCTTC. The chain carries TRBV5-1 and TRBJ1-2, with 10 bases aligning to TRBD1. Germline loops: CDR1 SGHRS, CDR2 YFSETQ. CDR3 length: 11 amino acids. The V segment lost 4 bases and the J segment 14 bases; nucleotides outside the gene matches: 5.

The chain combines TRBV5-5 with TRBJ2-7, with TRBD1 matching over 9 bases. The CDR3 is 15 residues long. The junction had 7 bases not matched to a gene; V was cut back by 3 bases and J by 3 bases. Germline CDR1 and CDR2: SGHKS and YYEKEE (reference sequence). For the CDR3, the DNA is TGTGCCAGCAGCTCCCGGACAGGGGCTGGCTACGAGCAGTACTTC. It codes for CASSSRTGAGYEQYF.

The chain recombines TRBV10-3 with TRBJ1-1, with D uncertain. The CDR3 consists of 17 residues. V lost 2 bases and J 0 bases, leaving 16 bases between the germline ends. Germline loops: CDR1 ENHRY, CDR2 SYGVKD. The CDR3 reads CAISEKMAGVLNTEAFF. The DNA for the CDR3 is TGTGCCATCAGTGAGAAGATGGCGGGAGTTCTGAACACTGAAGCTTTCTTT.

This clone was detected a few times. The chain links TRBV5-4 to TRBJ1-2, with TRBD1 matching 8 bases. The germline gives CDR1 SGHNT, CDR2 YYREEE (reference sequence). The CDR3 is 14 residues long. The trim removed 4 bases at V and 4 bases at J, leaving 6 bases unmatched. CDR3 coding DNA: TGTGCCAGCAGCCAGGGGGCGGCCCTCTATGGCTACACCTTC. The encoded protein is CASSQGAALYGYTF.

The V call is TRBV5-4, the J call TRBJ2-5; D might be TRBD2 (6 bases). The ends were cut back, 1 base at V and 4 bases at J, with 8 bases in the middle. Germline loops: CDR1 SGHNT, CDR2 YYREEE (reference sequence). CDR3 length: 13 amino acids. CDR3 DNA: TGTGCCAGCAGCTTGCTGGGGGGAGAGACCCAGTACTTC. Amino acids: CASSLLGGETQYF.

The chain joins TRBV7-3 to TRBJ1-5; D may be TRBD1 (5 bases). This CDR3 spans 13 amino acids. CDR1 is SGHTA and CDR2 is FQGTGA in the germline V gene. V lost 5 bases and J 5 bases, leaving 10 bases between the germline ends. CDR3 amino acids: CASSPGKDQPQHF. The CDR3 bases are TGTGCCAGCAGCCCAGGGAAGGATCAGCCCCAGCATTTT.

J is TRBJ2-5 and V is TRBV6-5, with D possibly TRBD1 on 6 matching bases. V was shortened by 2 bases and J by 7 bases, with 17 bases between the two germline ends. This CDR3 comprises 15 residues. The V gene's germline CDR1 is MNHEY and CDR2 SVGAGI. The CDR3 protein is CASSYPTQGEGTQYF. In nucleotides, the CDR3 is TGTGCCAGCAGTTACCCGACACAGGGTGAGGGGACCCAGTACTTC.

The chain carries TRBV9 and TRBJ2-7, with a tentative D call TRBD2 (6 bases). This CDR3 is 13 amino acids long. In germline, CDR1 is SGDLS, CDR2 YYNGEE. Trimming took off 5 bases at V and 7 bases at J, with 16 bases between the two ends. The CDR3 region is CASSQGLRGEQYF. CDR3 coding DNA: TGTGCCAGCAGTCAGGGACTCCGAGGGGAGCAGTACTTC.

Only a few counts were recorded for this clone. The V and J genes are TRBV28 and TRBJ1-2; TRBD1 aligns across 9 bases. The germline V gene has CDR1 MDHEN and CDR2 SYDVKM. This CDR3 is 15 amino acids long. The V and J ends lost 4 bases and 8 bases, in that order; junction bases with no gene match: 11. The CDR3 bases are TGTGCCAGCAGTTCGGACAGGGGCCAGGGCTGGGGCTACACCTTC. The encoded protein is CASSSDRGQGWGYTF.

This clone appeared once. The CDR3: CASSIRRTSGSSYEQYF. The CDR3 DNA reads as TGTGCCAGCAGCATTAGGAGAACTAGCGGGAGCTCCTACGAGCAGTACTTC. This chain links TRBV27 with TRBJ2-7, with 11 nucleotides matching TRBD2. From germline, CDR1 is MNHEY and CDR2 SMNVEV (reference sequence). This CDR3 comprises 17 residues. J lost 0 bases, V lost 6 bases, and 10 bases had no gene match.

This rearrangement joins TRBV7-9 to TRBJ1-2, with unresolved D. The ends were cut back, 5 bases at V and 5 bases at J, with 15 bases in the middle. There are 14 residues in the CDR3. Germline loops: CDR1 SEHNR, CDR2 FQNEAQ (reference sequence). CDR3 protein: CASSPAGGLYGYTF. In DNA form, the CDR3 reads TGTGCCAGCAGCCCCGCCGGAGGCCTATATGGCTACACCTTC.

The chain uses TRBV7-9 and TRBJ1-6, with D perhaps TRBD1 (5 bases). Trimming stripped 5 bases from V and 10 bases from J, with 18 bases between. CDR1 is SEHNR, CDR2 FQNEAQ, per germline (reference sequence). The CDR3 contains 15 residues. CDR3 amino acids: CASSPRRGGTSPLHF. The CDR3 DNA reads TGTGCCAGCAGCCCACGACGGGGGGGAACCTCACCCCTCCACTTT.

Only a few counts were recorded for this clone. This chain links TRBV4-1 with TRBJ2-7; 9 bases map to TRBD1. Trimming removed 1 base from V and 3 bases from J; junction bases left unmatched: 4. CDR1 MGHRA and CDR2 YSYEKL come from the germline V gene. This CDR3 region has 15 residues. CDR3 DNA sequence: TGCGCCAGCAGCCAAGTGGGACAGGGAGACTACGAGCAGTACTTC. It codes for CASSQVGQGDYEQYF.

This chain connects TRBV12-5 to TRBJ1-2; the D is unclear. V dropped 2 bases and J dropped 7 bases, with 14 bases sitting between them. This CDR3 is built from 14 residues. CDR1 is LGHNT, CDR2 FRNRAP, per germline. CDR3 sequence (DNA): TGTGCTAGTGGTTTGCCCCAGGCCCGGGGTGGCTACACCTTC. Encoded protein: CASGLPQARGGYTF.

The chain is built from TRBV6-5 and TRBJ1-1; D not certain. CDR3 size: 12 residues. The germline CDR1 and CDR2 sequences are MNHEY and SVGAGI. V lost 5 bases to trimming and J lost 3 bases, with 7 bases between them. The CDR3 reads CASSNTYTEAFF. DNA for the CDR3: TGTGCCAGCAGTAACACCTACACTGAAGCTTTCTTT.

This clone was recorded once. This chain connects TRBV5-6 to TRBJ1-3, with D perhaps TRBD1 (5 bases). Germline CDR1 reads SGHDT; CDR2 reads YYEEEE. Trimming stripped 0 bases from V and 2 bases from J, with 6 bases between. CDR3 length: 14 residues. CDR3 in amino acids: CASSLEGPGNTIYF. CDR3 bases: TGTGCCAGCAGCTTGGAGGGGCCTGGAAACACCATATATTTT.

Details on this clone: The junction shows a germline mismatch at one end, possibly a read error. V and J are TRBV7-7 and TRBJ2-5; 8 bases agree with TRBD2. Germline CDR1 reads SSHAT; CDR2 reads FNYEAQ (reference sequence). The CDR3 loop spans 13 amino acids. The chain's CDR3 is CASSPTAGGTQYF. CDR3 bases: TGTGCTAGCAGCCCTACGGCGGGAGGGACCCAGTACTTC. The variable domain in full, completed from reference TRBV7-7 and TRBJ2-5, reads GAGVSQSPRYKVTKRGQDVTLRCDPISSHATLYWYQQALGQGPEFLTYFNYEAQPDKSGLPSDRFSAERPEGSISTLTIQRTEQRDSAMYRCASSPTAGGTQYFGPGTRLLVL.

The chain is built from TRBV5-1 and TRBJ2-3; 7 bases agree with TRBD2. The J segment lost 6 bases and the V segment lost 0 bases, leaving 10 bases of the junction unmatched. CDR1 SGHRS and CDR2 YFSETQ come from the germline V gene. The CDR3 covers 16 residues. The CDR3 DNA sequence: TGCGCCAGCAGCTTGGAGGCTAGCGGACTTGGGGATACGCAGTATTTT. This sequence encodes CASSLEASGLGDTQYF.

This clone was seen only a few times. The gene calls are TRBV28 and TRBJ2-5, with 7 bases lining up with TRBD1. CDR1 and CDR2 from the germline V gene are MDHEN and SYDVKM. V trimming: 5 bases; J trimming: 5 bases; junction bases outside the gene matches: 11. The CDR3 is made up of 15 amino acids. CDR3: CASSVRDRRRETQYF. In nucleotides, the CDR3 is TGTGCCAGCAGTGTCCGGGACAGACGAAGGGAGACCCAGTACTTC.

The genes are TRBV7-9 and TRBJ1-5; weak D call: TRBD1 (6 bases). The V gene lost 2 bases and the J gene lost 7 bases, with 12 bases spanning the gap. The germline V gene has CDR1 SEHNR and CDR2 FQNEAQ (reference sequence). CDR3 length equals 14 residues. As DNA, the CDR3 is TGTGCCAGCAGCTTAAAGGGGGAGAACCAGCCCCAGCATTTT. Its protein is CASSLKGENQPQHF. The whole variable domain, remainder taken from reference TRBV7-9 and TRBJ1-5, is DTGVSQNPRHKITKRGQNVTFRCDPISEHNRLYWYRQTLGQGPEFLTYFQNEAQLEKSRLLSDRFSAERPKGSFSTLEIQRTEQGDSAMYLCASSLKGENQPQHFGDGTRLSIL.

The chain employs TRBV30 and TRBJ1-3, with D possibly matching TRBD1 (5 bases). Per germline, CDR1 GTSNPN and CDR2 SVGIG (reference sequence). V gave up 3 bases and J gave up 2 bases, with 14 bases separating them. The CDR3 is 15 residues long. CDR3 coding DNA: TGTGCCTGGAGCCACTTCGGGACTGCTGGAAACACCATATATTTT. Residues: CAWSHFGTAGNTIYF.

The CDR3 loop reads CASSLQGLTYEQYF. CDR3 in DNA: TGTGCCAGCAGCCTACAGGGGCTCACCTACGAGCAGTACTTC. This chain joins TRBV7-6 and TRBJ2-7; the match to TRBD1 covers 7 bases. Germline values: CDR1 SGHVS, CDR2 FNYEAQ. This CDR3 spans 14 amino acids. With V trimmed by 5 bases and J by 2 bases, 6 bases remained unmatched.

V usage is TRBV7-2 and J usage is TRBJ2-3, with a tentative D call TRBD2 (6 bases). This CDR3 has 16 amino acids. V lost 1 base and J lost 3, with 14 bases in between. Germline V gene lookup returns CDR1 SGHTA and CDR2 FQGNSA. This CDR3 reads CASSLGGDHPTDTQYF. The DNA of the CDR3 is TGTGCCAGCAGCTTAGGGGGGGACCATCCGACAGATACGCAGTATTTT. The variable domain in full, with the rest retrieved from reference TRBV7-2 and TRBJ2-3, is GAGVSQSPSNKVTEKGKDVELRCDPISGHTALYWYRQSLGQGLEFLIYFQGNSAPDKSGLPSDRFSAERTGGSVSTLTIQRTQQEDSAVYLCASSLGGDHPTDTQYFGPGTRLTVL.

This sequence joins TRBV10-3 and TRBJ2-7; 9 bases align to TRBD1. Germline V gene data show CDR1 as ENHRY and CDR2 as SYGVKD. J lost 4 bases, V lost 6 bases, and 4 bases had no gene match. The CDR3 contains 13 residues. The CDR3 sequence is CAIRTGGAYEQYF. The CDR3 DNA reads as TGTGCCATCAGAACAGGGGGCGCATACGAGCAGTACTTC.

V is TRBV4-3 and J is TRBJ2-3; 9 bases line up with TRBD2. J was trimmed by 3 bases and V by 0 bases; bases with no gene match: 10. Germline V CDR1 and CDR2: LGHNA, YSLEER. The CDR3 is 18 amino acids. DNA of the CDR3: TGCGCCAGCAGCCAAGATCCCACCTCCAGCGGGAGGACAGATACGCAGTATTTT. This sequence encodes CASSQDPTSSGRTDTQYF.